This TCR beta chain was sequenced for a study of CD4+ T cells in melanoma. General study points: Reportedly, melanoma neoantigen-specific CD4+ T cells showed varied differentiation states.

Assay: immunoSEQ multiplex PCR; the TCRdb copy retains only in-frame clones and omits some. The sample carries about 50,000 clones, approximately 89% recorded once. Details on this clone: Antigen specificity is unknown.

The receptor was derived from a human donor with melanoma. Specimen: peripheral blood.

The CDR3 sequence is CASSSDRGFSMGGYTF. The CDR3 DNA sequence: TGTGCCAGCAGCTCGGACAGGGGGTTTTCTATGGGTGGCTACACCTTC. This sequence joins TRBV7-9 and TRBJ1-2, with TRBD1 matching over 10 bases. The CDR3 loop spans 16 amino acids. CDR1 and CDR2 from the germline V gene are SEHNR and FQNEAQ (reference sequence). The V gene end was trimmed by 4 bases and the J gene end by 7 bases; junction bases not matched to a gene: 12.